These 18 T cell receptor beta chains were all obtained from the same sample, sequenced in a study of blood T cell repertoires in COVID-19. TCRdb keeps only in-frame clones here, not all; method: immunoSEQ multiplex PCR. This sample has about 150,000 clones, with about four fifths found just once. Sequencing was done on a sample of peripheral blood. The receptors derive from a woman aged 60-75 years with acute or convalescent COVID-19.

CDR3 coding DNA: TGTGCCAGCTCACCTTCACAGGACACCACTAACTATGGCTACACCTTC. This gives the protein CASSPSQDTTNYGYTF. The chain carries TRBV18 and TRBJ1-2, with D perhaps TRBD1 (5 bases). Per germline, CDR1 KGHSH and CDR2 LQKENI. The CDR3 is made up of 16 amino acids. V lost 3 bases to trimming and J lost 0 bases, with 14 bases between them.

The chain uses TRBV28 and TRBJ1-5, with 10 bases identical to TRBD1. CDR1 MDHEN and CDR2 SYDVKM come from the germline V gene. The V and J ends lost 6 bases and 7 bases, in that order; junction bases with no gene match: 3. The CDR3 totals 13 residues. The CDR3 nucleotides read TGTGCCAGCAGCCGGGACAGGGGACAGCCCCAGCATTTT. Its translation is CASSRDRGQPQHF.

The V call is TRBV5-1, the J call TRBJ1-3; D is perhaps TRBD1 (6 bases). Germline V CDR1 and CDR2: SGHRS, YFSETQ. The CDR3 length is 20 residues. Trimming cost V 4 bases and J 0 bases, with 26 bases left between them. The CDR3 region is CASSPWLTPGHLSSGNTIYF. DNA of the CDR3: TGCGCCAGCAGCCCTTGGCTGACTCCGGGACACCTGAGCTCTGGAAACACCATATATTTT.

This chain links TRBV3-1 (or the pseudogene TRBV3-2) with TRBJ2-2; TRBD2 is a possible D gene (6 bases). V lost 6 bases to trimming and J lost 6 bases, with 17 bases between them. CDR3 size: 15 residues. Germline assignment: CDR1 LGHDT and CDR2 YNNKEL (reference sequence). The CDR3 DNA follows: TGTGCCAGCAGGACCGGGGGAAATAACGCCGGGGAGCTGTTTTTT. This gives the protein CASRTGGNNAGELFF.

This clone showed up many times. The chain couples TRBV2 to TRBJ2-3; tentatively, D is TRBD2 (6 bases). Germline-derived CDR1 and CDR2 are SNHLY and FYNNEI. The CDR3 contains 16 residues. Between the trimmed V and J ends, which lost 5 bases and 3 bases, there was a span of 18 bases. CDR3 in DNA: TGTGCCAGCAGTCCCCGTGGCTACCGGGAGACAGATACGCAGTATTTT. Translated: CASSPRGYRETDTQYF. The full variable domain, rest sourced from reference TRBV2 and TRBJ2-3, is EPEVTQTPSHQVTQMGQEVILRCVPISNHLYFYWYRQILGQKVEFLVSFYNNEISEKSEIFDDQFSVERPDGSNFTLKIRSTKLEDSAMYFCASSPRGYRETDTQYFGPGTRLTVL.

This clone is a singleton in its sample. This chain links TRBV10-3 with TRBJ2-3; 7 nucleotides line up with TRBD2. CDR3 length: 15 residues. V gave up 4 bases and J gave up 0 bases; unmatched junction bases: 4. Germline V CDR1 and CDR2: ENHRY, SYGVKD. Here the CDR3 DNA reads TGTGCCATCAGTGCGGGGGGAACTAGCACAGATACGCAGTATTTT. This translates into CAISAGGTSTDTQYF.

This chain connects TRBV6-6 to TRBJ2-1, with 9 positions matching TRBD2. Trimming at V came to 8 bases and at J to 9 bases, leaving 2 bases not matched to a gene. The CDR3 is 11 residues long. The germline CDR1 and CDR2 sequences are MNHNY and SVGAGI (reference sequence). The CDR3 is CASARGGEQFF. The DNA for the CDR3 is TGTGCCAGCGCGCGGGGGGGTGAGCAGTTCTTC.

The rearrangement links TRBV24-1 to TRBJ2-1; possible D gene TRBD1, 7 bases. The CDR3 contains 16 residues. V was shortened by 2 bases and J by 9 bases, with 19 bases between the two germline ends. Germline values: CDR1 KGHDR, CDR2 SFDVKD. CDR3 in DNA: TGTGCCACCAGTGATTCCGAATCCGGAGGGGGCATTGAGCAGTTCTTC. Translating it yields CATSDSESGGGIEQFF.

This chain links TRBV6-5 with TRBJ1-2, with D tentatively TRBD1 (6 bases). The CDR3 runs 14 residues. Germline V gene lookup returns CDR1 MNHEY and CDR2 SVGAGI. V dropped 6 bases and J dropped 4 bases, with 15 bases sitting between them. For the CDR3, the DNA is TGTGCCAGCAGGACTCCAGGGGTGGGCTATGGCTACACCTTC. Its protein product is CASRTPGVGYGYTF.

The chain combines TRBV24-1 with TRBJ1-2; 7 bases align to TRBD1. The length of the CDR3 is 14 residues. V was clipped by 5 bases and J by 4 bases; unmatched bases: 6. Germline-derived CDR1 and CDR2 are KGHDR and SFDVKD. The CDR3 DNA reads TGTGCCACCAGTGCAAGGACAGGAGCCTATGGCTACACCTTC. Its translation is CATSARTGAYGYTF.

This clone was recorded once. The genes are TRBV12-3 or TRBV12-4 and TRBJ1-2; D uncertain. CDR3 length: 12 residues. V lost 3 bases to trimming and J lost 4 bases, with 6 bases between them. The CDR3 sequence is CASSLRVYGYTF. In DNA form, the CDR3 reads TGTGCCAGCAGTTTGAGGGTCTATGGCTACACCTTC.

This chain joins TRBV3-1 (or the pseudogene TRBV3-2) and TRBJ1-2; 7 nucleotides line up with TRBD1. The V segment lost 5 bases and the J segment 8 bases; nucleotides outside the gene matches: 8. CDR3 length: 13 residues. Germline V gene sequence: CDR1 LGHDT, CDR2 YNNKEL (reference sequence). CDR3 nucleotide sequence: TGTGCCAGCAGCGATGAGGGGGCGGCGGGCTACACCTTC. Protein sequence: CASSDEGAAGYTF.

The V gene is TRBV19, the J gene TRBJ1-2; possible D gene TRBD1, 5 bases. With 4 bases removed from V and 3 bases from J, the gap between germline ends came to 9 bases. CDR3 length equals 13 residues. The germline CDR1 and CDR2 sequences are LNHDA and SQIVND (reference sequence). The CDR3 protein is CASSTTGDYGYTF. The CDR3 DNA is TGTGCCAGTAGTACCACAGGAGACTATGGCTACACCTTC.

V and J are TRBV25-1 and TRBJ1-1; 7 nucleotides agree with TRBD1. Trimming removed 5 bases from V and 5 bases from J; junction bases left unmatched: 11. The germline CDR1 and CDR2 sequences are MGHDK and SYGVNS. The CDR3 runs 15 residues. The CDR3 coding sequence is TGTGCCAGCAGTTCAAGGACAGGATTCTTGACTGAAGCTTTCTTT. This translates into CASSSRTGFLTEAFF.

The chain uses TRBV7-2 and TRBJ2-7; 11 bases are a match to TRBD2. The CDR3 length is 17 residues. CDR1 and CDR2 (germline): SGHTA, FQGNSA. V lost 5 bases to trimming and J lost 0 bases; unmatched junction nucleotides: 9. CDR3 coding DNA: TGTGCCAGCAGCGCCTCGCGACTAGCGGGGAGCTCCTACGAGCAGTACTTC. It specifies CASSASRLAGSSYEQYF.

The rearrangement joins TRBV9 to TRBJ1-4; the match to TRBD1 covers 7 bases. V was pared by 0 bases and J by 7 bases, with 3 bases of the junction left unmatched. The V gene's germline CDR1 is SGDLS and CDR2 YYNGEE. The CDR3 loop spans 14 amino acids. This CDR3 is CASSVGQGSEKLFF. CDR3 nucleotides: TGTGCCAGCAGCGTAGGACAGGGAAGTGAAAAACTGTTTTTT.

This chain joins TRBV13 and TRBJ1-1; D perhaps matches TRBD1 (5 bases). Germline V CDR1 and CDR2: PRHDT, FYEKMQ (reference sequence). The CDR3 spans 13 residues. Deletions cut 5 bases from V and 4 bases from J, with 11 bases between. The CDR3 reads CASSLRGGTEAFF. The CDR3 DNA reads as TGTGCCAGCAGCCTGCGCGGGGGCACTGAAGCTTTCTTT.

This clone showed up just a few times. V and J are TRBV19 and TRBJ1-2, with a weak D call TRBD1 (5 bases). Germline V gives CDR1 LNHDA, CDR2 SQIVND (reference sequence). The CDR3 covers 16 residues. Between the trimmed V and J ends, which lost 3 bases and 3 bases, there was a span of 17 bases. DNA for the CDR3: TGTGCCAGTAGTATTTACGACAGCCCCAGGGACTATGGCTACACCTTC. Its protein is CASSIYDSPRDYGYTF.